A single sample is the source of the 18 T cell receptor beta chains below, sequenced in a study of Ad26.COV2.S vaccination and SARS-CoV-2 variants. Treatment described: about 20 received Ad26.COV2.S at low or high dose, single or two shots; roughly 5 received placebo; per-sample allocation not given. Samples came from day 63 after the first vaccine or placebo injection. Measured with immunoSEQ multiplex PCR; TCRdb has only the in-frame clones, and not every one. The sample consists of about 400,000 clones, about 85% of them appearing once. This specimen was peripheral blood, taken in a trial of Ad26.COV2.S vaccine versus placebo. The receptors here all came from a person aged 18-60 years who received the Ad26.COV2.S COVID-19 vaccine or a placebo.

The chain joins TRBV10-3 to TRBJ2-2, with D perhaps matching TRBD2 (5 bases). Looked up from germline, CDR1 is ENHRY and CDR2 is SYGVKD. V was clipped by 0 bases and J by 3 bases, with 11 bases between them. This CDR3 has 16 amino acids. The CDR3 spells CAISESALGDTGELFF. The DNA of the CDR3 is TGTGCCATCAGTGAGTCAGCCCTCGGGGACACCGGGGAGCTGTTTTTT.

V usage is TRBV7-9 and J usage is TRBJ2-7; D may be TRBD2 (7 bases). Germline lookup yields CDR1 SEHNR and CDR2 FQNEAQ (reference sequence). This CDR3 has 16 amino acids. V was pared by 1 base and J by 4 bases, with 17 bases between. CDR3 nucleotides: TGTGCCAGCAGCTTAGGCGGGGGCGGCGAGTCTTACGAGCAGTACTTC. Its translation is CASSLGGGGESYEQYF.

Here the CDR3 reads CASSTGQGGVNEQFF. The CDR3 DNA sequence: TGCGCCAGCAGCACTGGACAGGGGGGAGTAAATGAGCAGTTCTTC. V and J are TRBV5-1 and TRBJ2-1, with 10 bases aligning to TRBD1. Trimming at V came to 4 bases and at J to 7 bases, leaving 8 bases not matched to a gene. CDR1 SGHRS and CDR2 YFSETQ come from the germline V gene. This CDR3 is built from 15 residues.

This clone was seen a handful of times. The gene calls are TRBV29-1 and TRBJ2-7; D assignment may be TRBD1 or TRBD2 (7 bases each). Germline V gene data show CDR1 as SQVTM and CDR2 as ANQGSEA. The CDR3 runs to 14 residues. With 2 bases removed from V and 1 base from J, the gap between germline ends came to 12 bases. The CDR3 DNA sequence: TGCAGCGTTGAACAGGGGGGGATATCCTACGAGCAGTACTTC. It translates to CSVEQGGISYEQYF.

This clone is a singleton in its sample. At one end, the junction sequence differs from germline, possibly due to a read error. J is TRBJ2-3 and V is TRBV7-2, with D unclear. The CDR3 totals 14 residues. Germline values: CDR1 SGHTA, CDR2 FQGNSA. The CDR3 loop is CASSLVGSRDTQYF. CDR3 bases: TGTGCCAGCAGCTTAGTGGGTAGCAGAGATACGCAGTATTTT.

This clone was observed a few times. V usage is TRBV6-2 or TRBV6-3 and J usage is TRBJ2-1, with 8 bases aligning to TRBD1. Germline CDR1 is MNHEY and CDR2 is SVGEGT. CDR3 length equals 14 residues. V gave up 4 bases and J gave up 4 bases; unmatched junction bases: 3. The CDR3 reads CASSSRDRYNEQFF. The CDR3 coding sequence is TGTGCCAGCAGTTCCAGGGACAGGTACAATGAGCAGTTCTTC.

The chain combines TRBV7-8 with TRBJ2-3, with D hard to call. Germline CDR1 reads SGHVS; CDR2 reads FQNEAQ. With 5 bases removed from V and 2 bases from J, the gap between germline ends came to 17 bases. There are 16 residues in the CDR3. The chain's CDR3 is CASSPGGRGTTDTQYF. In DNA, the CDR3 is TGTGCCAGCAGCCCGGGTGGCCGCGGAACCACAGATACGCAGTATTTT.

This clone was recorded once. The CDR3 nucleotides are TGTGCCAGCAGCAAGGGCCGGGGGTTCCCCTACGAGCAGTACTTC. This gives the protein CASSKGRGFPYEQYF. The genes are TRBV7-2 and TRBJ2-7, with D perhaps matching TRBD2 (6 bases). The CDR3 runs to 15 residues. V was shortened by 5 bases and J by 2 bases, with 16 bases between the two germline ends. The germline gives CDR1 SGHTA, CDR2 FQGNSA.

The V gene is TRBV13, the J gene TRBJ1-6, with D hard to call. The germline V and J ends were trimmed by 5 bases and 7 bases, with 21 bases remaining between them. Germline-derived CDR1 and CDR2 are PRHDT and FYEKMQ (reference sequence). The CDR3 consists of 17 residues. The CDR3 region is CASSLGINPESNSPLHF. CDR3 bases: TGTGCCAGCAGCCTCGGGATTAACCCCGAATCAAATTCACCCCTCCACTTT. The full variable domain, in which reference TRBV13 and TRBJ1-6 provide the parts outside the CDR3, is AAGVIQSPRHLIKEKRETATLKCYPIPRHDTVYWYQQGPGQDPQFLISFYEKMQSDKGSIPDRFSAQQFSDYHSELNMSSLELGDSALYFCASSLGINPESNSPLHFGNGTRLTVT.

This clone has a handful of counts. The DNA of the CDR3 is TGTGCCAGCAGCTCGGACATCTCTGGAAACACCATATATTTT. It is translated as CASSSDISGNTIYF. The V gene is TRBV7-2, the J gene TRBJ1-3; D is perhaps TRBD1 (5 bases). This CDR3 contains 14 residues. Looked up from germline, CDR1 is SGHTA and CDR2 is FQGNSA. V lost 4 bases to trimming and J lost 0 bases, with 7 bases between them.

The V gene is TRBV3-1 (or the pseudogene TRBV3-2), the J gene TRBJ2-5, with D hard to call. V gave up 2 bases and J gave up 0 bases, with 10 bases separating them. Germline V gene sequence: CDR1 LGHDT, CDR2 YNNKEL (reference sequence). The CDR3 sequence is 15 residues long. The CDR3 DNA reads as TGTGCCAGCAGCCAATCCTCAGGAAACCAAGAGACCCAGTACTTC. Translating it yields CASSQSSGNQETQYF.

The rearrangement uses TRBV12-5 and TRBJ1-1; D gene uncertain. Germline CDR1 and CDR2: LGHNT and FRNRAP. This CDR3 has 9 residues. V was pared by 1 base and J by 9 bases, with 0 bases between. CDR3 sequence reads: CASGLEAFF. Here the CDR3 DNA reads TGTGCTAGTGGTTTGGAAGCTTTCTTT.

This chain connects TRBV10-3 to TRBJ2-7; D not certain. With 5 bases removed from V and 2 bases from J, the gap between germline ends came to 16 bases. Germline V lookup: CDR1 ENHRY, CDR2 SYGVKD. The CDR3 is 15 residues long. The CDR3 DNA reads as TGTGCCATCAGTAAGAAGGAATCAAGTACCTACGAGCAGTACTTC. Residues: CAISKKESSTYEQYF.

This clone was counted once. The J gene is TRBJ1-5, the V gene TRBV11-2; D gene unclear. Trimming cost V 8 bases and J 9 bases, with 5 bases left between them. Germline CDR1 SGHAT, CDR2 FQNNGV. The CDR3 loop spans 9 amino acids. CDR3 sequence: CASPLPQHF. CDR3 bases: TGTGCCAGCCCCTTGCCCCAGCATTTT.

The CDR3 spells CASRDSMNTEAFF. The CDR3 DNA sequence: TGCGCCAGCAGGGACAGTATGAACACTGAAGCTTTCTTT. This chain links TRBV10-1 with TRBJ1-1; a weak D match, TRBD1 (6 bases). V lost 6 bases and J lost 0, with 8 bases in between. The germline CDR1 and CDR2 sequences are WNHNN and SYGVQD (reference sequence). The length of the CDR3 is 13 residues.

The CDR3 coding sequence is TGTGCCAGCAGCTTAGGTCCCGGGAGAACTGGGGATACGCAGTATTTT. Amino acid sequence: CASSLGPGRTGDTQYF. The V call is TRBV7-6, the J call TRBJ2-3, with D possibly being TRBD2 (6 bases). V was clipped by 1 base and J by 6 bases, with 17 bases between them. The CDR3 contains 16 residues. In germline, CDR1 is SGHVS, CDR2 FNYEAQ.

Comment on this clone: The sample has other DNA sequences that encode this CDR3 too. This rearrangement joins TRBV10-3 to TRBJ1-1; weak D call: TRBD1 (6 bases). Trimming took 3 bases from V and 3 from J, leaving 11 bases between them. The V gene's germline CDR1 is ENHRY and CDR2 SYGVKD. The CDR3 sequence is 14 residues long. Here the CDR3 reads CAISERGVDTEAFF. For the CDR3, the DNA is TGTGCCATCAGTGAAAGGGGGGTGGACACTGAAGCTTTCTTT.

In DNA, the CDR3 is TGTGCCAGCTCCCCCTCCGGGTCCGGAAACACCATATATTTT. Encoded protein: CASSPSGSGNTIYF. The chain recombines TRBV18 with TRBJ1-3, with unresolved D. CDR3 length equals 14 residues. Germline values: CDR1 KGHSH, CDR2 LQKENI. V lost 6 bases, J lost 4 bases, and 13 bases lay in between.